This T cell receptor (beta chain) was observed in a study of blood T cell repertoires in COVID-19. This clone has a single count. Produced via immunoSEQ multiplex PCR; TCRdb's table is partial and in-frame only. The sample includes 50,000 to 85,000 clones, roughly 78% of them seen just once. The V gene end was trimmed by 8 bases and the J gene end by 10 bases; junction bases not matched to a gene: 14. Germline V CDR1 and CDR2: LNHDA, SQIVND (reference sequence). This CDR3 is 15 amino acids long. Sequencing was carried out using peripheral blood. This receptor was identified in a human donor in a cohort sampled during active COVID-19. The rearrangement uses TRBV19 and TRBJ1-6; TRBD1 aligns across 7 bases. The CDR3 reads CASAYRQGRESPLHF. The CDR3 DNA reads TGTGCCAGTGCTTACCGACAGGGACGGGAATCACCCCTCCACTTT.